This entry lists 25 T cell receptor beta chains sequenced from one sample in a study of blood T cell repertoires in COVID-19. The data were produced by immunoSEQ multiplex PCR, yet TCRdb's version contains in-frame clones alone and is incomplete. Of about 380,000 clones listed, around 84% are singletons. Material for sequencing was peripheral blood. These receptors all stem from a human donor with acute or convalescent COVID-19. The donor label of this sample is uncertain.

The chain combines TRBV19 with TRBJ2-2, with 8 nucleotides matching TRBD2. V gave up 5 bases and J gave up 6 bases; unmatched junction bases: 11. This CDR3 contains 16 residues. Germline CDR1 is LNHDA and CDR2 is SQIVND (reference sequence). CDR3 DNA sequence: TGTGCCAGTAGTCGAGGGCTTCCGGGACTAGCCGGGGAGCTGTTTTTT. Protein sequence: CASSRGLPGLAGELFF.

This sequence joins TRBV27 and TRBJ2-2; 7 bases are shared with TRBD2. With V trimmed by 6 bases and J by 3 bases, 7 bases remained unmatched. The CDR3 covers 15 residues. Looked up from germline, CDR1 is MNHEY and CDR2 is SMNVEV (reference sequence). The CDR3 coding sequence is TGTGCCAGCAGCCTTCGGGAGGACTACACCGGGGAGCTGTTTTTT. This sequence encodes CASSLREDYTGELFF.

The chain combines TRBV2 with TRBJ2-7; 7 bases are shared with TRBD1. The ends lost 6 bases at V and 3 bases at J; junction bases unmatched: 8. The CDR3 has 14 residues. Per germline, CDR1 SNHLY and CDR2 FYNNEI. The CDR3 spells CASSAWDSRYEQYF. The DNA for the CDR3 is TGTGCCAGCAGCGCCTGGGACAGCCGCTACGAGCAGTACTTC. Supplemented by reference TRBV2 and TRBJ2-7, the full variable domain reads EPEVTQTPSHQVTQMGQEVILRCVPISNHLYFYWYRQILGQKVEFLVSFYNNEISEKSEIFDDQFSVERPDGSNFTLKIRSTKLEDSAMYFCASSAWDSRYEQYFGPGTRLTVT.

The chain is built from TRBV6-5 and TRBJ1-2, with 10 bases matching TRBD1. V was clipped by 6 bases and J by 2 bases; unmatched bases: 3. The CDR3 spans 14 residues. Germline V lookup: CDR1 MNHEY, CDR2 SVGAGI. CDR3 bases: TGTGCCAGCAGCGACAGGGGGCCAAACTATGGCTACACCTTC. This sequence encodes CASSDRGPNYGYTF.

This sequence joins TRBV5-6 and TRBJ2-3, with 13 bases lining up with TRBD2. The V gene's germline CDR1 is SGHDT and CDR2 YYEEEE. V dropped 2 bases and J dropped 6; count of bases not matched to a gene: 6. This CDR3 is built from 16 residues. Here the CDR3 DNA reads TGTGCCAGCAGCTTTCGACTAGCGGGAGGAGGGGATACGCAGTATTTT. Its translation: CASSFRLAGGGDTQYF.

The chain carries TRBV29-1 and TRBJ1-1, with unresolved D. V was clipped by 7 bases and J by 0 bases, with 12 bases between them. Germline V CDR1 and CDR2: SQVTM, ANQGSEA. CDR3 length: 13 residues. As DNA, the CDR3 is TGCAGCGCTACCAGAGGAATGAACACTGAAGCTTTCTTT. It codes for CSATRGMNTEAFF.

The chain employs TRBV27 and TRBJ1-5, with D hard to call. This CDR3 is built from 12 residues. Germline CDR1 reads MNHEY; CDR2 reads SMNVEV (reference sequence). V lost 7 bases, J lost 6 bases, and 10 bases lay in between. The CDR3: CASKRYGQPQHF. CDR3 coding DNA: TGTGCCAGCAAACGGTACGGTCAGCCCCAGCATTTT.

This rearrangement joins TRBV19 to TRBJ2-7; TRBD1 is a possible D gene (6 bases). The CDR3 extends over 15 amino acids. V lost 4 bases and J 2 bases, leaving 15 bases between the germline ends. CDR1 LNHDA and CDR2 SQIVND come from the germline V gene (reference sequence). CDR3: CASSTPGAGAYEQYF. In nucleotides, the CDR3 is TGTGCCAGTAGTACCCCAGGGGCAGGGGCCTACGAGCAGTACTTC.

CDR3 coding DNA: TGTGCCAGCAGCTTAGACCCTAGCAGTAGCTACGAGCAGTACTTC. Encoded protein: CASSLDPSSSYEQYF. The rearrangement links TRBV7-2 to TRBJ2-7; D may be TRBD2 (5 bases). CDR1 is SGHTA and CDR2 is FQGNSA in the germline V gene. The CDR3 contains 15 residues. V was shortened by 1 base and J by 3 bases, with 13 bases between the two germline ends.

This sequence joins TRBV7-2 and TRBJ2-2; TRBD2 matches at 7 bases. Germline V gene data show CDR1 as SGHTA and CDR2 as FQGNSA. J lost 7 bases, V lost 0 bases, and 5 bases had no gene match. This CDR3 is built from 15 residues. CDR3 sequence: CASSLAGSGIGELFF. In DNA form, the CDR3 reads TGTGCCAGCAGCTTAGCCGGGAGCGGGATCGGGGAGCTGTTTTTT.

The CDR3 spells CASSDLISSYNEQFF. CDR3 nucleotide sequence: TGTGCCAGCTCGGACTTGATCAGCTCCTACAATGAGCAGTTCTTC. This chain uses TRBV18 with TRBJ2-1; possible D gene TRBD2, 5 bases. The CDR3 has 15 amino acids. The germline CDR1 and CDR2 sequences are KGHSH and LQKENI. V gave up 6 bases and J gave up 0 bases, with 12 bases separating them.

This chain links TRBV19 with TRBJ1-1, with 11 nucleotides matching TRBD1. CDR1 and CDR2 from the germline V gene are LNHDA and SQIVND (reference sequence). The length of the CDR3 is 17 residues. V gave up 7 bases and J gave up 0 bases; unmatched junction bases: 10. CDR3 DNA sequence: TGTGCCAGTACGGGGTGGGGACAGGGGGTTTTGAACACTGAAGCTTTCTTT. Translation: CASTGWGQGVLNTEAFF.

The rearrangement links TRBV19 to TRBJ2-2; no definite D call. Germline V lookup: CDR1 LNHDA, CDR2 SQIVND (reference sequence). V lost 3 bases and J 0 bases, leaving 5 bases between the germline ends. The CDR3 is made up of 14 amino acids. The CDR3, as DNA: TGTGCCAGTAGTATCAGTCCGAACACCGGGGAGCTGTTTTTT. Its protein product is CASSISPNTGELFF.

This clone was detected only a few times. The chain joins TRBV5-1 to TRBJ1-6, with a possible D match to TRBD1 (5 bases). Germline CDR1 SGHRS, CDR2 YFSETQ. The CDR3 loop spans 14 amino acids. Trimming took off 6 bases at V and 10 bases at J, with 17 bases between the two ends. The CDR3 region has the DNA TGCGCCAGCAAGGGATCGGGGGAGCGATCACCCCTCCACTTT. It codes for CASKGSGERSPLHF.

This sequence joins TRBV24-1 and TRBJ2-1; 9 bases align to TRBD1. V lost 4 bases, J lost 8 bases, and 8 bases stayed unmatched. The CDR3 length is 15 residues. From germline, CDR1 is KGHDR and CDR2 SFDVKD. The CDR3 DNA sequence: TGTGCCACCAGTGACCCAACAGGGGGCTTTGATGAGCAGTTCTTC. This codes for CATSDPTGGFDEQFF.

V is TRBV9 and J is TRBJ1-2; D uncertain. The CDR3 loop spans 15 amino acids. Germline CDR1 SGDLS, CDR2 YYNGEE. The germline V and J ends were trimmed by 4 bases and 0 bases, with 13 bases remaining between them. CDR3 residues: CASSLVMGTNYGYTF. CDR3 coding DNA: TGTGCCAGCAGCCTAGTTATGGGCACTAACTATGGCTACACCTTC.

This chain connects TRBV29-1 to TRBJ1-4; the D gene is possibly TRBD1 (5 bases). Germline V CDR1 and CDR2: SQVTM, ANQGSEA. V lost 2 bases and J 1 base, leaving 5 bases between the germline ends. CDR3 length: 13 residues. The CDR3 loop is CSVERGTNEKLFF. CDR3 bases: TGCAGCGTTGAAAGGGGAACTAATGAAAAACTGTTTTTT.

The chain uses TRBV6-5 and TRBJ2-2, with D possibly TRBD1 on 5 matching bases. The CDR3 runs 13 residues. Looked up from germline, CDR1 is MNHEY and CDR2 is SVGAGI. Trimming stripped 11 bases from V and 4 bases from J, with 14 bases between. In nucleotides, the CDR3 is TGTGCCTGCGCCAGGGATAGCACCGGGGAGCTGTTTTTT. It translates to CACARDSTGELFF.

The chain links TRBV2 to TRBJ2-5, with TRBD2 as a possible D gene (6 bases). Germline lookup yields CDR1 SNHLY and CDR2 FYNNEI. V shed 6 bases and J shed 5 bases, with 22 bases lying between them. The CDR3 consists of 16 residues. In DNA form, the CDR3 reads TGTGCCAGCAGCGCCCTCTTGGACTACCGTGGGGAGACCCAGTACTTC. As protein: CASSALLDYRGETQYF. The whole variable domain, remainder taken from reference TRBV2 and TRBJ2-5, is EPEVTQTPSHQVTQMGQEVILRCVPISNHLYFYWYRQILGQKVEFLVSFYNNEISEKSEIFDDQFSVERPDGSNFTLKIRSTKLEDSAMYFCASSALLDYRGETQYFGPGTRLLVL.

The rearrangement joins TRBV7-9 to TRBJ1-2, with TRBD1 identical over 8 bases. Germline V lookup: CDR1 SEHNR, CDR2 FQNEAQ (reference sequence). The CDR3 has 13 residues. V shed 6 bases, J shed 4 bases, and the junction held 4 bases outside the gene matches. This CDR3 reads CASSGTGGYGYTF. CDR3 in DNA: TGTGCCAGCAGTGGCACAGGGGGCTATGGCTACACCTTC. Full variable domain (rest looked up from reference TRBV7-9 and TRBJ1-2): DTGVSQNPRHKITKRGQNVTFRCDPISEHNRLYWYRQTLGQGPEFLTYFQNEAQLEKSRLLSDRFSAERPKGSFSTLEIQRTEQGDSAMYLCASSGTGGYGYTFGSGTRLTVV.

The CDR3 is CASRPTQEGDTQYF. CDR3 DNA sequence: TGCGCCAGCCGTCCGACGCAGGAGGGAGATACGCAGTATTTT. J is TRBJ2-3 and V is TRBV10-1; D perhaps matches TRBD2 (6 bases). The germline V and J ends were trimmed by 8 bases and 5 bases, with 17 bases remaining between them. CDR1 WNHNN and CDR2 SYGVQD come from the germline V gene (reference sequence). CDR3 length: 14 residues.

The chain employs TRBV19 and TRBJ2-1; 14 bases map to TRBD2. The CDR3 covers 19 residues. With 5 bases clipped from V and 0 bases from J, the junction kept 9 bases outside the gene matches. Germline assignment: CDR1 LNHDA and CDR2 SQIVND (reference sequence). The CDR3 DNA reads as TGTGCCAGTAGTCCGACTAGCGGGGGGGCTGGGAGCTCCTACAATGAGCAGTTCTTC. Amino acid sequence: CASSPTSGGAGSSYNEQFF.

This chain connects TRBV3-1 (or the pseudogene TRBV3-2) to TRBJ1-4, with 7 positions matching TRBD1. CDR1 and CDR2 (germline): LGHDT, YNNKEL (reference sequence). The trim removed 7 bases at V and 6 bases at J, leaving 5 bases unmatched. This CDR3 contains 13 residues. The CDR3 DNA reads as TGTGCCAGCACTCGAGGGGGCCATGAAAAACTGTTTTTT. This sequence encodes CASTRGGHEKLFF.

This clone was seen a single time. The J gene is TRBJ2-3, the V gene TRBV5-1; 7 bases are shared with TRBD1. With 4 bases clipped from V and 14 bases from J, the junction kept 10 bases outside the gene matches. The length of the CDR3 is 12 residues. The V gene's germline CDR1 is SGHRS and CDR2 YFSETQ. For the CDR3, the DNA is TGCGCCAGCAGCGCCGGGGACAGATCGCTGTATTTT. It is translated as CASSAGDRSLYF.

This sequence joins TRBV12-3 or TRBV12-4 and TRBJ2-3, with TRBD2 identical over 10 bases. V was clipped by 10 bases and J by 5 bases; unmatched bases: 6. There are 13 residues in the CDR3. CDR3 in DNA: TGTGCCACGAGCGGGGGGGCTAGAGATACGCAGTATTTT. Translated, it gives CATSGGARDTQYF.